The 7 T cell receptor beta chains below all came from one sample that was sequenced in a study of blood T cell repertoires in COVID-19. Sequencing was performed with immunoSEQ multiplex PCR; in TCRdb, only in-frame clones are kept and a portion is missing. The sample lists a few hundred thousand clones, 85% to 90% seen once, with roughly 4.5% in the top ten. Material: peripheral blood. These receptor sequences come from a middle-aged man with acute or convalescent COVID-19.

V usage is TRBV5-1 and J usage is TRBJ1-5; no reliable D call. CDR1 is SGHRS and CDR2 is YFSETQ in the germline V gene. The V gene lost 1 base and the J gene lost 5 bases, with 10 bases spanning the gap. This CDR3 comprises 14 residues. The CDR3: CASSLKLGDQPQHF. CDR3 nucleotide sequence: TGCGCCAGCAGCTTGAAATTGGGAGATCAGCCCCAGCATTTT.

V and J are TRBV21-1 and TRBJ2-7; the table's D gene call, TRBD2, was not cross checked with the DNA. TRBV21-1 is given as a pseudogene. CDR3 length: 16 amino acids. DNA of the CDR3: TGTGCCAGCAGCAAAGCACGACGGAGCCGCTCCTACGAGCAGTACTTC. Its translation is CASSKARRSRSYEQYF.

The chain recombines TRBV6-5 with TRBJ1-1; D unclear. The CDR3 is 13 residues long. Germline V gene sequence: CDR1 MNHEY, CDR2 SVGAGI. Between the trimmed V and J ends, which lost 6 bases and 5 bases, there was a span of 13 bases. The CDR3 DNA follows: TGTGCCAGCAGCAGGCGAGGGAGTACTGAAGCTTTCTTT. Protein: CASSRRGSTEAFF.

The chain couples TRBV2 to TRBJ1-6; no clear D gene. Germline V lookup: CDR1 SNHLY, CDR2 FYNNEI. The CDR3 extends over 14 amino acids. Between the trimmed V and J ends, which lost 7 bases and 7 bases, there was a span of 14 bases. CDR3 region: CASTELSSNSPLHF. The CDR3 DNA reads as TGTGCCAGCACGGAACTTAGCTCGAATTCACCCCTCCACTTT.

This chain uses TRBV6-5 with TRBJ1-1; maybe TRBD1 (6 bases). V lost 7 bases and J lost 8, with 17 bases in between. CDR1 is MNHEY, CDR2 SVGAGI, per germline. The CDR3 sequence is 13 residues long. CDR3 region: CASTEGGAWEAFF. CDR3 bases: TGTGCCAGCACCGAGGGGGGGGCCTGGGAAGCTTTCTTT.

The table lists this clone with a count of one. V usage is TRBV6-5 and J usage is TRBJ1-1, with 9 nucleotides matching TRBD1. Losses at the gene ends were 4 bases for V and 5 bases for J; bases not matched to a gene: 5. Germline CDR1 MNHEY, CDR2 SVGAGI. The CDR3 totals 14 residues. CDR3 DNA: TGTGCCAGCAGTTTACAGGGGGCGAAGACTGAAGCTTTCTTT. As protein: CASSLQGAKTEAFF.

The V and J genes are TRBV6-5 and TRBJ1-1, with D tentatively TRBD1 (6 bases). CDR3 length: 16 residues. Trimming left V 2 bases short and J 3 bases short, with 16 bases between. CDR1 MNHEY and CDR2 SVGAGI come from the germline V gene. The CDR3 here is CASSYGGRNGDTEAFF. The CDR3 DNA sequence: TGTGCCAGCAGTTACGGGGGCCGTAACGGGGACACTGAAGCTTTCTTT.